Given below is one TCR beta chain in context. In the authors' workflow: Cell counts per sample came from amplifying reference gene primers. Sequencing used immunoSEQ multiplex PCR; TCRdb keeps in-frame clones, though not all of them. Clone size and V and J calls were adopted from that table, with D and trimming inferred from the DNA. This sample has some 170,000 clones, with under 90% found just once. The record originates from a study of blood T cell repertoires in COVID-19. For the study at large: PBMCs, B-cell-depleted T cells, or T cells were the source of the cDNA or gDNA that made up the material.

The CDR3 runs to 13 residues. CDR1 and CDR2 (germline): GTSNPN, SVGIG (reference sequence). Deletions cut 0 bases from V and 2 bases from J, with 5 bases between. Sequenced: peripheral blood. The TCR was taken from an elderly woman with acute or convalescent COVID-19. The V and J genes are TRBV30 and TRBJ1-5, with D unresolved. The CDR3 loop reads CAWSVHGNQPQHF. In DNA, the CDR3 is TGTGCCTGGAGTGTACATGGCAATCAGCCCCAGCATTTT.